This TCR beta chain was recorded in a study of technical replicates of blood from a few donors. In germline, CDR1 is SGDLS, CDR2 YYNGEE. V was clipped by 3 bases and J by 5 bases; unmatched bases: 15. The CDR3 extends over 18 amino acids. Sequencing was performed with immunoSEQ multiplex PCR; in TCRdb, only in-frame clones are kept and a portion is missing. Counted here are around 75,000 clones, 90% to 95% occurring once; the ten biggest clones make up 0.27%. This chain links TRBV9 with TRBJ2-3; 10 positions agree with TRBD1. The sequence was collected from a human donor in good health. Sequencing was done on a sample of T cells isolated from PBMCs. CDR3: CASSGRASPGTGVDTQYF. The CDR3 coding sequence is TGTGCCAGCAGCGGTAGAGCCTCACCCGGGACAGGGGTAGATACGCAGTATTTT.